The 20 T cell receptor beta chains reported below all come from one sample, sequenced in a study of OX40 agonist ivuxolimab in advanced cancers. The table came from immunoSEQ multiplex PCR; TCRdb's copy has only in-frame clones and leaves some out. The sample shows 70,000 to 80,000 clones, about 85% of them seen only once. The sample here was CD4+ or CD8+ T cells sorted from blood, taken in a trial of the OX40 agonist ivuxolimab. The origin of the receptors is an adult with an advanced solid tumor such as melanoma, head and neck, liver or kidney cancer.

The chain recombines TRBV7-8 with TRBJ2-3, with 7 bases aligning to TRBD2. CDR3 length: 14 residues. Trimming took 1 base from V and 3 from J; bases not matched to a gene: 1. Germline V gene lookup returns CDR1 SGHVS and CDR2 FQNEAQ. The CDR3 DNA sequence: TGTGCCAGCAGCTTAGAGGGAGGGACAGATACGCAGTATTTT. This gives the protein CASSLEGGTDTQYF. Complete variable domain (other parts from reference TRBV7-8 and TRBJ2-3): GAGVSQSPRYKVAKRGQDVALRCDPISGHVSLFWYQQALGQGPEFLTYFQNEAQLDKSGLPSDRFFAERPEGSVSTLKIQRTQQEDSAVYLCASSLEGGTDTQYFGPGTRLTVL.

The gene calls are TRBV7-6 and TRBJ2-1, with TRBD2 identical over 10 bases. The V gene's germline CDR1 is SGHVS and CDR2 FNYEAQ. V was clipped by 5 bases and J by 6 bases; unmatched bases: 22. The CDR3 length is 20 residues. CDR3 sequence reads: CASSPEELAGQTGSLNEQFF. The CDR3 DNA is TGTGCCAGCAGCCCTGAGGAACTAGCGGGACAAACAGGATCCCTCAATGAGCAGTTCTTC.

The chain is built from TRBV13 and TRBJ2-5, with D unresolved. The CDR3 length is 15 residues. V was clipped by 0 bases and J by 0 bases, with 8 bases between them. In germline, CDR1 is PRHDT, CDR2 FYEKMQ (reference sequence). CDR3 in amino acids: CASSLGLGHQETQYF. The DNA of the CDR3 is TGTGCCAGCAGCTTAGGTCTAGGACACCAAGAGACCCAGTACTTC.

The chain uses TRBV7-9 and TRBJ1-5, with D possibly being TRBD1 (5 bases). Trimming cost V 6 bases and J 7 bases, with 13 bases left between them. The CDR3 has 13 amino acids. CDR1 is SEHNR and CDR2 is FQNEAQ in the germline V gene (reference sequence). The CDR3 is CASRGTLDQPQHF. The CDR3 nucleotides read TGTGCCAGCAGGGGGACGTTGGACCAGCCCCAGCATTTT.

The rearrangement links TRBV30 to TRBJ2-7; 8 positions match TRBD1. Looked up from germline, CDR1 is GTSNPN and CDR2 is SVGIG (reference sequence). V gave up 0 bases and J gave up 2 bases; unmatched junction bases: 6. This CDR3 region has 15 residues. The DNA for the CDR3 is TGTGCCTGGAGTGTACGGACAGGGTCACCCTACGAGCAGTACTTC. Translated: CAWSVRTGSPYEQYF.

The chain combines TRBV5-1 with TRBJ2-5, with D perhaps TRBD1 or TRBD2 (7 bases each). CDR1 is SGHRS, CDR2 YFSETQ, per germline. V was trimmed by 4 bases and J by 4 bases, leaving 14 bases between them. This CDR3 region has 14 residues. CDR3 DNA sequence: TGCGCCAGCAGCACTCCAGGGGGGGGAGAGACCCAGTACTTC. Amino acids: CASSTPGGGETQYF. The whole variable domain, filled in from reference TRBV5-1 and TRBJ2-5, reads KAGVTQTPRYLIKTRGQQVTLSCSPISGHRSVSWYQQTPGQGLQFLFEYFSETQRNKGNFPGRFSGRQFSNSRSEMNVSTLELGDSALYLCASSTPGGGETQYFGPGTRLLVL.

The chain joins TRBV18 to TRBJ2-5; D uncertain. Germline loops: CDR1 KGHSH, CDR2 LQKENI. V dropped 0 bases and J dropped 5 bases, with 13 bases sitting between them. CDR3 length: 15 residues. CDR3 region: CASSPPSTAGETQYF. The DNA for the CDR3 is TGTGCCAGCTCACCACCGTCGACTGCTGGTGAGACCCAGTACTTC.

The J gene is TRBJ2-6, the V gene TRBV9; D is uncertain. V dropped 0 bases and J dropped 1 base, with 11 bases sitting between them. Germline V lookup: CDR1 SGDLS, CDR2 YYNGEE. The CDR3 contains 17 residues. The CDR3 DNA sequence: TGTGCCAGCAGCGTAGGCTCCCTGACTTCTGGGGCCAACGTCCTGACTTTC. It translates to CASSVGSLTSGANVLTF.

The chain employs TRBV7-8 and TRBJ1-1; D perhaps matches TRBD1 (5 bases). The CDR3 length is 13 residues. V was cut by 3 bases and J by 8 bases, with 13 bases left in between. The germline CDR1 and CDR2 sequences are SGHVS and FQNEAQ. CDR3 nucleotide sequence: TGTGCCAGCAGCTTTAATTTCGACAGAGAAGCTTTCTTT. This translates into CASSFNFDREAFF. Looking up the rest from reference TRBV7-8 and TRBJ1-1 gives the full variable domain: GAGVSQSPRYKVAKRGQDVALRCDPISGHVSLFWYQQALGQGPEFLTYFQNEAQLDKSGLPSDRFFAERPEGSVSTLKIQRTQQEDSAVYLCASSFNFDREAFFGQGTRLTVV.

The chain is built from TRBV21-1 and TRBJ2-7; the table names TRBD1, a call not compared with the DNA. TRBV21-1 is a pseudogene segment. This CDR3 region has 15 residues. The CDR3 loop reads CASSKRHRASYEQYF. Here the CDR3 DNA reads TGTGCCAGCAGCAAAAGGCACAGGGCATCCTACGAGCAGTACTTC.

The chain carries TRBV6-5 and TRBJ1-5; D not resolved. The germline V gene encodes CDR1 MNHEY and CDR2 SVGAGI. Trimming cost V 2 bases and J 0 bases, with 2 bases left between them. This CDR3 is 13 amino acids long. CDR3: CASSYDSNQPQHF. The CDR3 DNA is TGTGCCAGCAGTTACGATAGCAATCAGCCCCAGCATTTT.

V gene TRBV5-4 combines with J gene TRBJ2-3, with D perhaps matching TRBD1 (6 bases). CDR3 size: 16 residues. Germline V lookup: CDR1 SGHNT, CDR2 YYREEE (reference sequence). Trimming took off 4 bases at V and 2 bases at J, with 17 bases between the two ends. CDR3 coding DNA: TGTGCCAGCAGCAATGGACAGTTCCGAACCACAGATACGCAGTATTTT. Translation: CASSNGQFRTTDTQYF.

The sample holds a few counts of this clone. The rearrangement joins TRBV5-8 to TRBJ2-6; tentative D call: TRBD2 (6 bases). This CDR3 comprises 15 residues. V was trimmed by 4 bases and J by 3 bases, leaving 11 bases between them. In germline, CDR1 is SGHTS, CDR2 YDEGEE. The CDR3 bases are TGTGCCAGCAGCCCGTTCGGGGGTGGGGCCAACGTCCTGACTTTC. Its protein product is CASSPFGGGANVLTF.

This chain links TRBV5-8 with TRBJ2-3, with 9 bases fitting TRBD1. The CDR3 has 18 residues. CDR1 and CDR2 from the germline V gene are SGHTS and YDEGEE. Trimming took 6 bases from V and 0 from J; bases not matched to a gene: 14. The CDR3 coding sequence is TGTGCCAGCATCCCACGACGAGCCGGGACAGGGAGCACAGATACGCAGTATTTT. Its translation: CASIPRRAGTGSTDTQYF.

The V and J genes are TRBV4-1 and TRBJ2-1; 11 bases agree with TRBD2. Germline-derived CDR1 and CDR2 are MGHRA and YSYEKL. V lost 6 bases and J lost 7; bases outside the gene matches: 5. CDR3 size: 14 residues. In nucleotides, the CDR3 is TGCGCCAGCAGAGTACTAGCGGGGGCGAATGAGCAGTTCTTC. Translation: CASRVLAGANEQFF.

The chain couples TRBV30 to TRBJ1-1; no clear D gene. Per germline, CDR1 GTSNPN and CDR2 SVGIG (reference sequence). V lost 3 bases, J lost 4 bases, and 18 bases lay in between. The CDR3 runs to 15 residues. CDR3 sequence (DNA): TGTGCCTGGAGGGTGGGCGCGGGGAGGAGCACTGAAGCTTTCTTT. Translation gives CAWRVGAGRSTEAFF.

This clone came up a few times. V is TRBV10-1 and J is TRBJ1-4, with 9 positions matching TRBD1. V dropped 5 bases and J dropped 7; count of bases not matched to a gene: 2. The CDR3 consists of 13 residues. In germline, CDR1 is WNHNN, CDR2 SYGVQD (reference sequence). The CDR3 loop is CASSSGQGEKLFF. CDR3 in DNA: TGCGCCAGCAGTTCGGGACAGGGTGAAAAACTGTTTTTT.

The rearrangement links TRBV2 to TRBJ2-7, with D possibly matching TRBD1 (5 bases). The germline gives CDR1 SNHLY, CDR2 FYNNEI. This CDR3 has 15 amino acids. Trimming removed 1 base from V and 0 bases from J, with 10 bases in between. CDR3: CASSEGAGNSYEQYF. DNA of the CDR3: TGTGCCAGCAGTGAAGGGGCAGGGAACTCCTACGAGCAGTACTTC.

The chain recombines TRBV5-1 with TRBJ1-6; TRBD1 matches at 7 bases. Trimming removed 4 bases from V and 5 bases from J; junction bases left unmatched: 6. CDR1 is SGHRS and CDR2 is YFSETQ in the germline V gene. The CDR3 runs 15 residues. CDR3 protein: CASSTGQADNSPLHF. CDR3 coding DNA: TGCGCCAGCAGCACCGGACAGGCGGATAATTCACCCCTCCACTTT.

The CDR3 region is CASSEGPSNLGNTIYF. For the CDR3, the DNA is TGTGCCAGCAGTGAAGGACCGTCAAACCTCGGAAACACCATATATTTT. The J gene is TRBJ1-3, the V gene TRBV2; D gene unclear. The CDR3 totals 16 residues. Trimming took 1 base from V and 4 from J, leaving 14 bases between them. The V gene's germline CDR1 is SNHLY and CDR2 FYNNEI. The complete variable domain, with remaining parts taken from reference TRBV2 and TRBJ1-3, reads EPEVTQTPSHQVTQMGQEVILRCVPISNHLYFYWYRQILGQKVEFLVSFYNNEISEKSEIFDDQFSVERPDGSNFTLKIRSTKLEDSAMYFCASSEGPSNLGNTIYFGEGSWLTVV.